The 26 T cell receptor beta chains below were found in one sample sequenced in a study of beta chain features in type 1 diabetes (dated by TCRdb to about 2018). Library preparation employed the immunoSEQ multiplex PCR assay. All of the isolated RNA was reverse transcribed with the High Capacity cDNA Reverse Transcription Kit, so expressed TCRB transcripts were sequenced. In its TCRdb copy, this immuneACCESS table keeps in-frame sequences only and misses some clones. Where compared with another copy, unresolved V genes explain less than half of these, and the others have no known cause. The sample table shows 350,000 to 450,000 clones, and more than 12% are seen once. Under 0.02% of the sample belongs to the ten largest clones. The sequencing sample was made of naive CD4+ T cells from blood. Interpreted using the paper, the cell subset or site label stands for: true naive CD4+ T cells. The receptors were sampled from a woman under 30 in good health.

This clone turned up a few times. This chain uses TRBV28 with TRBJ2-7; 7 bases fit TRBD1. CDR1 MDHEN and CDR2 SYDVKM come from the germline V gene. This CDR3 is built from 14 residues. V was pared by 2 bases and J by 4 bases, with 5 bases of the junction left unmatched. Here the CDR3 DNA reads TGTGCCAGCAGTTTAGACAGGGTGGCGTACGAGCAGTACTTC. Translated: CASSLDRVAYEQYF.

V usage is TRBV5-1 and J usage is TRBJ2-7; D may be TRBD1 (6 bases). Germline values: CDR1 SGHRS, CDR2 YFSETQ. Trimming pared 1 base from V and 5 bases from J, leaving 13 bases between. The CDR3 contains 14 residues. The CDR3 region has the DNA TGCGCCAGCAGCTTGAGCAGGGGTGGGAACGAGCAGTACTTC. Translating gives CASSLSRGGNEQYF.

This clone was counted a few times. V and J are TRBV4-2 and TRBJ2-2; D perhaps matches TRBD2 (7 bases). The V gene lost 0 bases and the J gene lost 7 bases, with 18 bases spanning the gap. The V gene's germline CDR1 is LGHNA and CDR2 YNFKEQ. This CDR3 contains 17 residues. The CDR3 here is CASSQDVGGRRGGELFF. The CDR3 nucleotides are TGTGCCAGCAGCCAAGATGTGGGGGGGCGCCGGGGCGGGGAGCTGTTTTTT.

The chain joins TRBV2 to TRBJ2-1, with 13 nucleotides matching TRBD2. CDR1 and CDR2 (germline): SNHLY, FYNNEI. The CDR3 is made up of 15 amino acids. The junction had 2 bases not matched to a gene; V was cut back by 3 bases and J by 6 bases. This chain's CDR3 is CASSDWTSGSNEQFF. The CDR3, as DNA: TGTGCCAGCAGTGACTGGACTAGCGGGAGCAATGAGCAGTTCTTC.

This clone was counted only a few times. The chain recombines TRBV7-2 with TRBJ2-1; possible D gene TRBD2, 5 bases. This CDR3 is 13 amino acids long. CDR1 is SGHTA, CDR2 FQGNSA, per germline. With 5 bases removed from V and 7 bases from J, the gap between germline ends came to 12 bases. The CDR3 reads CASSRFSGNEQFF. For the CDR3, the DNA is TGTGCCAGCAGCAGATTCTCGGGGAATGAGCAGTTCTTC.

V gene TRBV7-9 combines with J gene TRBJ1-1, with a weak D call TRBD1 (5 bases). The germline V gene encodes CDR1 SEHNR and CDR2 FQNEAQ (reference sequence). This CDR3 is built from 13 residues. Trimming removed 3 bases at V and 7 bases at J, with 12 bases between. DNA for the CDR3: TGTGCCAGCAGCTTTACCAGGGTAGGTGAAGCTTTCTTT. Its protein product is CASSFTRVGEAFF.

V usage is TRBV14 and J usage is TRBJ2-5; TRBD2 aligns across 7 bases. Per germline, CDR1 SGHDN and CDR2 FVKESK. The CDR3 length is 14 residues. With V trimmed by 1 base and J by 7 bases, 6 bases remained unmatched. The CDR3 DNA follows: TGTGCCAGCAGCCAAGTCGGGGGGACCGGGACCCAGTACTTC. Protein sequence: CASSQVGGTGTQYF.

The V call is TRBV29-1, the J call TRBJ1-1; a possible D gene is TRBD1 (6 bases). Looked up from germline, CDR1 is SQVTM and CDR2 is ANQGSEA. This CDR3 region has 12 residues. V shed 1 base and J shed 11 bases, with 14 bases lying between them. The CDR3 here is CSVEGFWGPAFF. For the CDR3, the DNA is TGCAGCGTTGAAGGGTTTTGGGGGCCTGCTTTCTTT.

The V call is TRBV7-9, the J call TRBJ2-5; D is undetermined. CDR3 length equals 13 residues. The germline CDR1 and CDR2 sequences are SEHNR and FQNEAQ (reference sequence). Trimming removed 6 bases from V and 2 bases from J, with 10 bases in between. CDR3 nucleotide sequence: TGTGCCAGCAGACGTGACTCGCAAGAGACCCAGTACTTC. Protein product: CASRRDSQETQYF.

The CDR3 sequence is CASSVGGQGAANEKLFF. CDR3 sequence (DNA): TGTGCCAGCAGCGTAGGAGGACAGGGGGCGGCTAATGAAAAACTGTTTTTT. The J gene is TRBJ1-4, the V gene TRBV9; 11 bases are a match to TRBD1. Germline V gene lookup returns CDR1 SGDLS and CDR2 YYNGEE. This CDR3 is 17 amino acids long. V shed 0 bases, J shed 3 bases, and the junction held 4 bases outside the gene matches.

This clone was seen only a few times. The gene calls are TRBV28 and TRBJ2-1, with 9 bases lining up with TRBD1. CDR1 is MDHEN, CDR2 SYDVKM, per germline. The CDR3 has 15 amino acids. The junction had 13 bases not matched to a gene; V was cut back by 7 bases and J by 9 bases. The CDR3 is CASTTPGTGYGEQFF. CDR3 nucleotides: TGTGCCAGCACCACACCCGGGACAGGGTATGGTGAGCAGTTCTTC.

This clone has just one count. The chain employs TRBV2 and TRBJ1-5, with D possibly matching TRBD1 (6 bases). Trimming pared 4 bases from V and 4 bases from J, leaving 11 bases between. Germline lookup yields CDR1 SNHLY and CDR2 FYNNEI. The CDR3 runs 14 residues. CDR3 sequence reads: CASSAIQGNQPQHF. As DNA, the CDR3 is TGTGCCAGCAGTGCTATTCAGGGGAATCAGCCCCAGCATTTT.

The rearrangement joins TRBV1 to TRBJ2-1; TRBD1, the table's D call, lacks a check against the DNA. TRBV1 is labeled a pseudogene. The CDR3 is made up of 17 amino acids. The CDR3 protein is CTREGAEYVSSYNEQFF. In nucleotides, the CDR3 is TGCACCAGGGAGGGGGCGGAATATGTGTCCTCCTACAATGAGCAGTTCTTC.

The chain combines TRBV28 with TRBJ1-5; D remains unclear. Germline values: CDR1 MDHEN, CDR2 SYDVKM. The CDR3 has 17 residues. V shed 5 bases and J shed 1 base, with 18 bases lying between them. For the CDR3, the DNA is TGTGCCAGCAGTCCCGCGTTAGGAGTGAGGAGCAATCAGCCCCAGCATTTT. It translates to CASSPALGVRSNQPQHF.

This chain uses TRBV7-9 with TRBJ1-1; no firm D call. Germline lookup yields CDR1 SEHNR and CDR2 FQNEAQ (reference sequence). V lost 5 bases, J lost 7 bases, and 11 bases lay in between. CDR3 length equals 12 residues. The CDR3 sequence is CASSLVSFEAFF. The CDR3 coding sequence is TGTGCCAGCAGCCTAGTTTCGTTTGAAGCTTTCTTT.

V gene TRBV18 combines with J gene TRBJ1-1, with D perhaps TRBD1 (6 bases). The V end was cut by 5 bases, the J end by 1 base, with 11 bases between. Germline values: CDR1 KGHSH, CDR2 LQKENI. The CDR3 totals 14 residues. CDR3 bases: TGTGCCAGCTCAACGACAGGTTGGAACACTGAAGCTTTCTTT. As protein: CASSTTGWNTEAFF.

There are a few counts of this clone. This chain uses TRBV28 with TRBJ2-1; 9 nucleotides agree with TRBD2. CDR1 and CDR2 from the germline V gene are MDHEN and SYDVKM. V dropped 9 bases and J dropped 7; count of bases not matched to a gene: 7. CDR3 length: 13 residues. DNA of the CDR3: TGTGCCAGTCAGAGAGCGGGAGGAAATGAGCAGTTCTTC. It codes for CASQRAGGNEQFF.

The chain links TRBV5-1 to TRBJ2-7, with 12 bases lining up with TRBD1. The CDR3 has 14 residues. V was pared by 5 bases and J by 4 bases, with 4 bases of the junction left unmatched. CDR1 SGHRS and CDR2 YFSETQ come from the germline V gene. CDR3 bases: TGCGCCAGCAGGGGGACAGGGGGCTTGTACGAGCAGTACTTC. It encodes CASRGTGGLYEQYF.

V usage is TRBV9 and J usage is TRBJ2-2; possible D gene TRBD2, 5 bases. V was cut by 4 bases and J by 6 bases, with 25 bases left in between. The CDR3 length is 18 residues. The germline gives CDR1 SGDLS, CDR2 YYNGEE. The CDR3 DNA reads as TGTGCCAGCAGCCTTACGGACGGCTTAATGGCGGGTGCCGGGGAGCTGTTTTTT. The encoded protein is CASSLTDGLMAGAGELFF.

This rearrangement joins TRBV15 to TRBJ2-5; D unresolved. Trimming removed 1 base from V and 4 bases from J, with 10 bases in between. This CDR3 is built from 14 residues. The germline V gene encodes CDR1 LNHNV and CDR2 YYDKDF (reference sequence). CDR3 residues: CATSRGVAPETQYF. CDR3 nucleotides: TGTGCCACCAGCAGAGGAGTCGCCCCAGAGACCCAGTACTTC. The entire variable domain, with the rest obtained from reference TRBV15 and TRBJ2-5, is as follows: DAMVIQNPRYQVTQFGKPVTLSCSQTLNHNVMYWYQQKSSQAPKLLFHYYDKDFNNEADTPDNFQSRRPNTSFCFLDIRSPGLGDTAMYLCATSRGVAPETQYFGPGTRLLVL.

The V gene is TRBV30, the J gene TRBJ2-2; 12 bases fit TRBD2. There are 15 residues in the CDR3. After removal of 2 bases from V and 5 bases from J, the junction contained 3 bases not matched to a gene. Germline CDR1 reads GTSNPN; CDR2 reads SVGIG (reference sequence). This chain's CDR3 is CAWSKTSGRTGELFF. The CDR3 DNA is TGTGCCTGGAGTAAGACTAGCGGGAGAACCGGGGAGCTGTTTTTT.

This clone turned up a few times. The V and J genes are TRBV19 and TRBJ1-5; no firm D call. CDR3 length: 14 residues. Germline CDR1 LNHDA, CDR2 SQIVND (reference sequence). V was pared by 3 bases and J by 2 bases, with 8 bases between. The CDR3 DNA is TGTGCCAGTAGTATGGTAGCAGGCAATCAGCCCCAGCATTTT. Translated, it gives CASSMVAGNQPQHF.

The chain recombines TRBV29-1 with TRBJ2-1; 9 bases fit TRBD2. Germline V gene data show CDR1 as SQVTM and CDR2 as ANQGSEA. This CDR3 region has 14 residues. With V trimmed by 6 bases and J by 2 bases, 5 bases remained unmatched. The CDR3 region is CSVVAGVPYNEQFF. CDR3 nucleotide sequence: TGCAGCGTCGTAGCGGGAGTACCCTACAATGAGCAGTTCTTC.

This clone was counted a few times. This chain joins TRBV20-1 and TRBJ2-1; D remains unclear. The CDR3 contains 11 residues. The V gene lost 0 bases and the J gene lost 9 bases, with 6 bases spanning the gap. Looked up from germline, CDR1 is DFQATT and CDR2 is SNEGSKA (reference sequence). The CDR3: CSARELFEQFF. DNA for the CDR3: TGCAGTGCTAGAGAACTATTTGAGCAGTTCTTC.

This clone was picked up a small number of times. CDR3 in amino acids: CASSIRGQETQYF. The CDR3 DNA sequence: TGTGCCAGTAGTATACGGGGCCAAGAGACCCAGTACTTC. V usage is TRBV19 and J usage is TRBJ2-5; weak D call: TRBD2 (5 bases). CDR1 is LNHDA, CDR2 SQIVND, per germline (reference sequence). This CDR3 is 13 amino acids long. Trimming took 2 bases from V and 1 from J, leaving 5 bases between them.

This clone was counted only a few times. This sequence joins TRBV30 and TRBJ1-5, with 9 bases fitting TRBD1. V was pared by 7 bases and J by 3 bases, with 7 bases of the junction left unmatched. The germline V gene encodes CDR1 GTSNPN and CDR2 SVGIG (reference sequence). This CDR3 contains 14 residues. The CDR3 bases are TGTGCCTCCGCGAGGACAGGGGCCAATCAGCCCCAGCATTTT. It is translated as CASARTGANQPQHF.